The rows below give T cell receptor beta chains drawn from one sample of a study of T cell responses to AZD1222 COVID-19 vaccine. Generated by immunoSEQ multiplex PCR, the TCRdb table keeps only in-frame clones and is missing some. The repertoire includes approximately 150,000 clones, approximately 89% of them detected once, and under 2% sits in the top ten. Specimen: peripheral blood, collected 28 days after the second AZD1222 dose. The receptors derive from an adult who received the AZD1222 COVID-19 vaccine. Each CDR3 is given with its conserved first and last residue. Fields, in order: CDR3 length, V gene, J gene, clone size, D gene, CDR3 DNA, CDR3 protein. The D gene is left open where the match is weak. Clone size appears in some rows only: once, few, many, or a class for an expanded clone.

>14|TRBV5-1|TRBJ2-7|few|-
TGCGCCAGCAGCTTAGAGACAGGAGCCTACGAGCAGTACTTC
CASSLETGAYEQYF
>14|TRBV28|TRBJ1-4|-|-
TGTGCCAGCAGTTTATCACAACCTAATGAAAAACTGTTTTTT
CASSLSQPNEKLFF
>15|TRBV2|TRBJ1-1|-|-
TGTGCCAGCAGTGAGAACCAGGGGATGAACACTGAAGCTTTCTTT
CASSENQGMNTEAFF
>16|TRBV7-9|TRBJ1-2|-|-
TGTGCCAGCAGCTTAAGGGGGTCAAGGGACTACTATGGCTACACCTTC
CASSLRGSRDYYGYTF
>16|TRBV7-2|TRBJ2-1|-|-
TGTGCCAGCAGCCCCTTCGCAGGGTTCTCCTACAATGAGCAGTTCTTC
CASSPFAGFSYNEQFF
>16|TRBV6-6|TRBJ1-1|-|TRBD1
TGTGCCAGCAGTTACTCCGGACAGGGTATGAACACTGAAGCTTTCTTT
CASSYSGQGMNTEAFF
>14|TRBV7-9|TRBJ1-4|once|TRBD1
TGTGCCAGCAGGCCGACAGGGAGGAATGAAAAACTGTTTTTT
CASRPTGRNEKLFF
>13|TRBV10-1|TRBJ2-2|-|-
TGCGCCAGCAGTGAGTCTACCACCGGGGAGCTGTTTTTT
CASSESTTGELFF
>15|TRBV27|TRBJ1-2|-|-
TGTGCCAGCAGTTTATCCGGACTCGGAACAGAAGGCTACACCTTC
CASSLSGLGTEGYTF
>17|TRBV4-3|TRBJ1-3|-|TRBD1
TGCGCCAGCAGCCAAGACCGGACAGGGGAGTCTGGAAACACCATATATTTT
CASSQDRTGESGNTIYF
>15|TRBV18|TRBJ1-2|-|-
TGTGCCAGCTCACCAGATCAACAGAGAAACTATGGCTACACCTTC
CASSPDQQRNYGYTF
>13|TRBV10-3|TRBJ1-5|-|-
TGTGCCATCTCAATCGAAGGGGATCAGCCCCAGCATTTT
CAISIEGDQPQHF
>17|TRBV10-3|TRBJ1-6|-|TRBD1
TGTGCCATCAGCGATAGTAAACAGGGGTCCCTTAATTCACCCCTCCACTTT
CAISDSKQGSLNSPLHF
>14|TRBV28|TRBJ2-5|-|-
TGTGCCAGCAGTCCGCGGGGAATACAAGAGACCCAGTACTTC
CASSPRGIQETQYF
>13|TRBV3-1/TRBV3-2|TRBJ2-2|-|-
TGTGCCAGCAGTCGGGAGTCCACCGGGGAGCTGTTTTTT
CASSRESTGELFF
>16|TRBV7-2|TRBJ2-5|-|-
TGTGCCAGCAGCCGGTCGAGAGTAGCGATCCAAGAGACCCAGTACTTC
CASSRSRVAIQETQYF
>13|TRBV30|TRBJ2-2|-|-
TGTGCCTGGAGTGTCGGCCTCCGCGGGGAGCTGTTTTTT
CAWSVGLRGELFF
>16|TRBV24-1|TRBJ1-2|-|TRBD1
TGTGCCACCAGTGAGACCCGACAGGGGGTAAACTATGGCTACACCTTC
CATSETRQGVNYGYTF
>16|TRBV4-2|TRBJ1-2|-|-
TGTGCCAGCAGCCAAGGATACGACGACCCAAGCTATGGCTACACCTTC
CASSQGYDDPSYGYTF
>17|TRBV15|TRBJ2-1|-|TRBD2
TGTGCCACCAGCAGAGACGTCGCGGTAGCGGGAAGAGGTGAGCAGTTCTTC
CATSRDVAVAGRGEQFF
>13|TRBV19|TRBJ2-7|few|-
TGTGCCAGTAGTCCGGACATCTCCTACGAGCAGTACTTC
CASSPDISYEQYF
>12|TRBV10-3|TRBJ1-5|-|-
TGTGCCATCCGGACAGAAAATCAGCCCCAGCATTTT
CAIRTENQPQHF
>11|TRBV18|TRBJ2-5|once|-
TGTGCCAGCTCACGACAAGAGACCCAGTACTTC
CASSRQETQYF
>13|TRBV6-2/TRBV6-3|TRBJ1-5|few|-
TGTGCCAGCAGTTACGGTGGCAATCAGCCCCAGCATTTT
CASSYGGNQPQHF
>15|TRBV4-1|TRBJ1-1|-|-
TGCGCCAGCAGCCAACAACAGGGCACGAACACTGAAGCTTTCTTT
CASSQQQGTNTEAFF
>15|TRBV28|TRBJ2-1|-|-
TGTGCCAGCAGTTCACACTATAGCGTCTACAATGAGCAGTTCTTC
CASSSHYSVYNEQFF
>17|TRBV6-1|TRBJ2-1|-|-
TGTGCCAGCAGTGAAGCGCCGGCGGGTGATTCCTACAATGAGCAGTTCTTC
CASSEAPAGDSYNEQFF
>11|TRBV11-2|TRBJ2-1|-|TRBD1
TGTGCCAGCAGCCGGACAGGGGGCCCGTTCTTC
CASSRTGGPFF
>14|TRBV6-5|TRBJ1-1|-|-
TGTGCCAGCAGCGGGTGGGAGGGGGACACTGAAGCTTTCTTT
CASSGWEGDTEAFF
>19|TRBV5-1|TRBJ2-3|-|-
TGCGCCAGCAGCTTACCGATCGGGAGGGGGCGTGCTAGCACAGATACGCAGTATTTT
CASSLPIGRGRASTDTQYF
>15|TRBV6-5|TRBJ2-2|-|-
TGTGCCAGCAGTTACGCGACAGCGAACACCGGGGAGCTGTTTTTT
CASSYATANTGELFF
>13|TRBV5-6|TRBJ2-2|-|-
TGTGCCAGCAGCTTGGCCTCAACCGGGGAGCTGTTTTTT
CASSLASTGELFF
>16|TRBV3-1/TRBV3-2|TRBJ2-2|many|TRBD2
TGTGCCAGCAGCCCCCCGGGACTAGCGAACACCGGGGAGCTGTTTTTT
CASSPPGLANTGELFF
>12|TRBV30|TRBJ1-3|once|-
TGTGCCTGGAGTGTTTCTGGAAACACCATATATTTT
CAWSVSGNTIYF
>16|TRBV3-1/TRBV3-2|TRBJ2-5|-|TRBD1
TGTGCCAGCAGCCAAGGTTTGAAGGGGGCAGGGGAGACCCAGTACTTC
CASSQGLKGAGETQYF
>14|TRBV10-3|TRBJ1-1|-|TRBD1
TGTGCCGTCGCGCAGGGGGTCGGGAACACTGAAGCTTTCTTT
CAVAQGVGNTEAFF
>14|TRBV19|TRBJ2-7|-|TRBD1
TGTGCCAGTAGTATGGGACAGGGGGCCTACGAGCAGTACTTC
CASSMGQGAYEQYF
>15|TRBV30|TRBJ1-2|-|-
TGTGCCTGGAGTGTACAAAGGAACAGGCACTATGGCTACACCTTC
CAWSVQRNRHYGYTF
>14|TRBV23-1|TRBJ1-2|-|-
TGCGCCAGCAGTCAATCCCACAGGAACTATGGCTACACCTTC
CASSQSHRNYGYTF
>16|TRBV19|TRBJ2-6|-|-
TGTGCCAGTAGTATTACAACAGGCTCTGGGGCCAACGTCCTGACTTTC
CASSITTGSGANVLTF
>18|TRBV30|TRBJ1-3|once|-
TGTGCCTGGAATAACATCCGTGAAGACAGTCTCTCTGGAAACACCATATATTTT
CAWNNIREDSLSGNTIYF
>14|TRBV7-8|TRBJ1-4|-|-
TGTGCCAGCAGCTTAGATCGGGCTAATGAAAAACTGTTTTTT
CASSLDRANEKLFF
>15|TRBV7-2|TRBJ1-1|-|-
TGTGCCAGCAGCCCCGATTGGCTGGCGAACACTGAAGCTTTCTTT
CASSPDWLANTEAFF
>16|TRBV7-6|TRBJ1-2|-|TRBD1
TGTGCCAGCAGCCCCCGAGGGGGACAGGGGGACTATGGCTACACCTTC
CASSPRGGQGDYGYTF
>15|TRBV3-1/TRBV3-2|TRBJ1-2|-|-
TGTGCCAGCAGCCGTAGGTCAGGGATGGTCCTAGGCTACACCTTC
CASSRRSGMVLGYTF
>13|TRBV30|TRBJ2-1|-|TRBD2
TGTGCCTGGAGTAGCGGGAGGGCCCATGAGCAGTTCTTC
CAWSSGRAHEQFF
>16|TRBV5-8|TRBJ1-1|once|-
TGTGCCAGCAGCTCCTCCACCATAAGGGGGAACACTGAAGCTTTCTTT
CASSSSTIRGNTEAFF
>13|TRBV30|TRBJ1-1|-|TRBD1
TGTGCCTGGAGCCGAGGGACAGACTATGAAGCTTTCTTT
CAWSRGTDYEAFF
>17|TRBV5-1|TRBJ2-1|-|TRBD2
TGCGCCAGCAGCTTGGGGACTAGCGGGAGGGCTGGGGGTGAGCAGTTCTTC
CASSLGTSGRAGGEQFF
>13|TRBV13|TRBJ1-2|-|-
TGTGCCAGCAGCTCGTTAGAAAGGAAAGGCTACACCTTC
CASSSLERKGYTF
>18|TRBV5-1|TRBJ2-1|-|-
TGCGCCAGCAGCTTGGGTCAAGGGGGGGACTACCTAACGGGTGAGCAGTTCTTC
CASSLGQGGDYLTGEQFF